These 4 T cell receptor beta chains were all obtained from the same sample, sequenced in a study of cytomegalovirus exposure and HLA in healthy donors (dated by TCRdb to 2016 to 2017). Library preparation was by the immunoSEQ multiplex PCR assay. TCRdb re-hosts the immuneACCESS table, in-frame sequences only. Its copies lack some clones; in the studies checked, an unresolved V gene accounts for under half of them, and the cause for the rest is not known. The sample contains 100,000 to 120,000 clones, roughly 84% of them found a single time. The ten most abundant clones make up approximately 2.9% of the sample. The sample comprised PBMCs. All receptors come from a woman between 18 and 30 years old in good health and CMV-seronegative.

This sequence joins TRBV2 and TRBJ2-3; TRBD1 aligns across 12 bases. The germline gives CDR1 SNHLY, CDR2 FYNNEI. V dropped 10 bases and J dropped 2; count of bases not matched to a gene: 10. The CDR3 consists of 16 residues. CDR3 sequence: CAISGDRGRPTDTQYF. The CDR3 nucleotides read TGTGCCATTTCTGGGGACAGGGGGCGCCCCACAGATACGCAGTATTTT. The complete variable domain, with remaining parts taken from reference TRBV2 and TRBJ2-3, reads EPEVTQTPSHQVTQMGQEVILRCVPISNHLYFYWYRQILGQKVEFLVSFYNNEISEKSEIFDDQFSVERPDGSNFTLKIRSTKLEDSAMYFCAISGDRGRPTDTQYFGPGTRLTVL.

The rearrangement links TRBV7-2 to TRBJ1-3, with TRBD1 matching 7 bases. V was clipped by 1 base and J by 7 bases; unmatched bases: 7. In germline, CDR1 is SGHTA, CDR2 FQGNSA. This CDR3 is 15 amino acids long. The CDR3 here is CASSLEGPGGNTIYF. The DNA for the CDR3 is TGTGCCAGCAGCTTAGAGGGCCCAGGGGGTAACACCATATATTTT. Together with reference TRBV7-2 and TRBJ1-3, the CDR3 gives the full variable domain: GAGVSQSPSNKVTEKGKDVELRCDPISGHTALYWYRQSLGQGLEFLIYFQGNSAPDKSGLPSDRFSAERTGGSVSTLTIQRTQQEDSAVYLCASSLEGPGGNTIYFGEGSWLTVV.

This clone was observed a few times. This chain connects TRBV2 to TRBJ2-7; 10 positions agree with TRBD1. The germline V gene encodes CDR1 SNHLY and CDR2 FYNNEI. V gave up 9 bases and J gave up 3 bases; unmatched junction bases: 8. CDR3 size: 14 residues. CDR3 nucleotide sequence: TGTGCCAGTACCATAAGGACAGGGGGCTACGAGCAGTACTTC. Translating gives CASTIRTGGYEQYF.

V usage is TRBV9 and J usage is TRBJ2-1; TRBD1 matches 9 bases. The V and J ends lost 1 base and 8 bases, in that order; junction bases with no gene match: 7. This CDR3 spans 15 amino acids. The germline V gene encodes CDR1 SGDLS and CDR2 YYNGEE. This CDR3 is CASSVLTGGRDEQFF. CDR3 coding DNA: TGTGCCAGCAGCGTACTCACAGGGGGCCGGGATGAGCAGTTCTTC.